One sample yielded the 20 T cell receptor beta chains listed below, sequenced in a study of OX40 agonist ivuxolimab in advanced cancers. Sequenced by immunoSEQ multiplex PCR; TCRdb stores in-frame clones only, minus some. The sample holds tens of thousands of clones, around 86% seen once. The material was CD4+ or CD8+ T cells sorted from blood, obtained in a trial of the OX40 agonist ivuxolimab. The receptors were sampled from an adult with an advanced solid tumor such as melanoma, head and neck, liver or kidney cancer.

The CDR3 DNA reads TGTGCCAGCAGCTTGGCTCGCGGGGGCGCCTACGAGCAGTACGTC. It encodes CASSLARGGAYEQYV. The chain is built from TRBV5-4 and TRBJ2-7; a possible D gene is TRBD2 (7 bases). Germline loops: CDR1 SGHNT, CDR2 YYREEE (reference sequence). The CDR3 has 15 amino acids. The V and J ends lost 0 bases and 2 bases respectively, with 12 bases between them.

The chain employs TRBV15 and TRBJ2-1, with D possibly being TRBD1 (5 bases). Germline V lookup: CDR1 LNHNV, CDR2 YYDKDF (reference sequence). This CDR3 has 15 residues. Trimming shortened V by 5 bases and J by 7 bases, and 18 bases separated the two germline ends. The CDR3 nucleotides read TGTGCCACCAGCCGCAGGGCTGGTGGCAATAATGAGCAGTTCTTC. Protein: CATSRRAGGNNEQFF. The full variable domain, with the rest looked up from reference TRBV15 and TRBJ2-1, is DAMVIQNPRYQVTQFGKPVTLSCSQTLNHNVMYWYQQKSSQAPKLLFHYYDKDFNNEADTPDNFQSRRPNTSFCFLDIRSPGLGDTAMYLCATSRRAGGNNEQFFGPGTRLTVL.

The CDR3 here is CASSLTANEKLFF. Here the CDR3 DNA reads TGTGCCAGCAGCCTTACGGCTAATGAAAAACTGTTTTTT. V is TRBV9 and J is TRBJ1-4; D uncertain. CDR1 is SGDLS and CDR2 is YYNGEE in the germline V gene. The CDR3 totals 13 residues. V was trimmed by 4 bases and J by 3 bases, leaving 7 bases between them.

In this sample, this clone turned up once. The V and J genes are TRBV18 and TRBJ2-7, with 9 bases fitting TRBD1. Germline-derived CDR1 and CDR2 are KGHSH and LQKENI. The CDR3 is made up of 15 amino acids. The junction had 7 bases not matched to a gene; V was cut back by 5 bases and J by 2 bases. Written as DNA, the CDR3 is TGTGCCAGCTCATCCATACAGGGGGCCACCTACGAGCAGTACTTC. It encodes CASSSIQGATYEQYF.

This chain uses TRBV28 with TRBJ1-5; 11 bases are shared with TRBD1. Trimming cost V 6 bases and J 4 bases; bases outside gene matches: 8. Germline CDR1 is MDHEN and CDR2 is SYDVKM. The CDR3 contains 16 residues. This chain's CDR3 is CASRIAGTGGNQPQHF. The CDR3 DNA follows: TGTGCCAGCAGAATAGCCGGGACAGGGGGTAATCAGCCCCAGCATTTT.

The V gene is TRBV5-3, the J gene TRBJ1-5; TRBD1 aligns across 11 bases. TRBV5-3 is given ORF status, its function remaining uncertain. The CDR3 covers 17 residues. V lost 0 bases to trimming and J lost 3 bases; unmatched junction nucleotides: 5. The CDR3 DNA follows: TGTGCCAGAAGCTTGGATGGGACAGGGGGTCTCAATCAGCCCCAGCATTTT. It encodes CARSLDGTGGLNQPQHF.

This sequence joins TRBV7-5 and TRBJ1-5. TRBV7-5 is a pseudogene segment. This CDR3 has 22 residues. Here the CDR3 reads CVLRRAWGRTKSRVDSNQPQHF. CDR3 bases: TGTGTCCTCAGAAGGGCTTGGGGACGGACTAAGAGTAGGGTCGATAGCAATCAGCCCCAGCATTTT.

This clone was found once. This sequence joins TRBV25-1 and TRBJ2-2; 10 positions match TRBD2. Germline V gives CDR1 MGHDK, CDR2 SYGVNS. V trimming: 8 bases; J trimming: 4 bases; junction bases outside the gene matches: 4. The CDR3 runs to 14 residues. CDR3 in amino acids: CASRGLALTGELFF. DNA for the CDR3: TGTGCCAGCCGGGGACTAGCGCTCACCGGGGAGCTGTTTTTT.

The V call is TRBV9, the J call TRBJ2-1; TRBD2 is a possible D gene (5 bases). Trimming removed 4 bases at V and 8 bases at J, with 10 bases between. From germline, CDR1 is SGDLS and CDR2 YYNGEE. This CDR3 comprises 12 residues. The CDR3 coding sequence is TGTGCCAGCAGCCCAGACTATTATGAGCAGTTCTTC. Its protein product is CASSPDYYEQFF.

The chain is built from TRBV5-1 and TRBJ2-2, with 8 nucleotides matching TRBD1. The germline V gene has CDR1 SGHRS and CDR2 YFSETQ. V trimming: 6 bases; J trimming: 0 bases; junction bases outside the gene matches: 4. This CDR3 contains 15 residues. CDR3 sequence reads: CASNSGQANTGELFF. For the CDR3, the DNA is TGCGCCAGCAACTCGGGACAGGCGAACACCGGGGAGCTGTTTTTT.

This sequence joins TRBV6-5 and TRBJ1-2; 8 positions match TRBD1. With V trimmed by 6 bases and J by 2 bases, 2 bases remained unmatched. The length of the CDR3 is 13 residues. Germline V gene data show CDR1 as MNHEY and CDR2 as SVGAGI. DNA of the CDR3: TGTGCCAGCAGCCGGGACAGGAACTATGGCTACACCTTC. Translating gives CASSRDRNYGYTF.

The chain employs TRBV9 and TRBJ2-1, with TRBD1 matching 9 bases. The germline CDR1 and CDR2 sequences are SGDLS and YYNGEE. J gave up 6 bases and V 4 bases, and 11 bases lay outside the gene matches. The CDR3 is 16 amino acids. CDR3 nucleotide sequence: TGTGCCAGCAGCTTCTTAGGACAGGGGAGTGGCAATGAGCAGTTCTTC. Its translation is CASSFLGQGSGNEQFF.

The rearrangement uses TRBV6-6 and TRBJ1-1; TRBD1 matches at 7 bases. V dropped 4 bases and J dropped 10; count of bases not matched to a gene: 12. The length of the CDR3 is 14 residues. Germline V lookup: CDR1 MNHNY, CDR2 SVGAGI (reference sequence). The CDR3 here is CASSSNRDSRTAFF. As DNA, the CDR3 is TGTGCCAGCAGTTCTAACCGGGACAGCCGTACAGCTTTCTTT.

V and J are TRBV27 and TRBJ2-5, with TRBD2 identical over 14 bases. The CDR3 has 16 residues. With V trimmed by 5 bases and J by 6 bases, 8 bases remained unmatched. In germline, CDR1 is MNHEY, CDR2 SMNVEV (reference sequence). The CDR3 DNA sequence: TGTGCCAGCAGTACTTCCGGGACTAGCGGGAGAAAGACCCAGTACTTC. Residues: CASSTSGTSGRKTQYF.

The gene calls are TRBV18 and TRBJ2-1; 9 bases are shared with TRBD2. This CDR3 has 18 residues. With V trimmed by 6 bases and J by 2 bases, 14 bases remained unmatched. Germline V gene sequence: CDR1 KGHSH, CDR2 LQKENI. CDR3 DNA sequence: TGTGCCAGCTCCAACTGGATAGCGGGAGTGGGGCCCTACAATGAGCAGTTCTTC. Residues: CASSNWIAGVGPYNEQFF.

The DNA for the CDR3 is TGTGCCAGCAGCTTATCCCCGACTAGCGGCAGGGGGAATGAGCAGTTCTTC. This sequence encodes CASSLSPTSGRGNEQFF. The chain employs TRBV7-2 and TRBJ2-1; TRBD2 agrees at 9 bases. CDR3 size: 17 residues. Germline assignment: CDR1 SGHTA and CDR2 FQGNSA. Trimming at V came to 2 bases and at J to 7 bases, leaving 12 bases not matched to a gene.

This clone was found a few times. V usage is TRBV30 and J usage is TRBJ1-5, with unresolved D. CDR3 length: 14 amino acids. Trimming took off 3 bases at V and 6 bases at J, with 15 bases between the two ends. In germline, CDR1 is GTSNPN, CDR2 SVGIG (reference sequence). The CDR3 here is CAWSDGLPPQPQHF. DNA of the CDR3: TGTGCCTGGAGCGACGGATTGCCCCCTCAGCCCCAGCATTTT. Supplemented by reference TRBV30 and TRBJ1-5, the full variable domain reads SQTIHQWPATLVQPVGSPLSLECTVEGTSNPNLYWYRQAAGRGLQLLFYSVGIGQISSEVPQNLSASRPQDRQFILSSKKLLLSDSGFYLCAWSDGLPPQPQHFGDGTRLSIL.

This clone has more than one count but fewer than ten. This chain uses TRBV29-1 with TRBJ1-4; perhaps TRBD1 as D (5 bases). The CDR3 is 12 residues long. Germline V gene sequence: CDR1 SQVTM, CDR2 ANQGSEA. V gave up 2 bases and J gave up 11 bases, with 12 bases separating them. The CDR3 is CSVEQGLGKLFF. DNA of the CDR3: TGCAGCGTTGAACAGGGATTGGGGAAACTGTTTTTT.

The rearrangement links TRBV5-1 to TRBJ1-1; weak D call: TRBD1 (6 bases). The CDR3 extends over 14 amino acids. Trimming shortened V by 0 bases and J by 3 bases, and 9 bases separated the two germline ends. Germline V gene data show CDR1 as SGHRS and CDR2 as YFSETQ. The CDR3 loop reads CASSLEQGYTEAFF. DNA for the CDR3: TGCGCCAGCAGCTTGGAACAGGGATACACTGAAGCTTTCTTT.

This chain uses TRBV7-2 with TRBJ2-2; D is perhaps TRBD1 (6 bases). The V end lost 1 base, the J end lost 6 bases, and 6 bases lay between the germline ends. The CDR3 has 13 amino acids. Germline V gene data show CDR1 as SGHTA and CDR2 as FQGNSA. The CDR3 loop reads CASSLDRAGELFF. DNA of the CDR3: TGTGCCAGCAGCTTAGACAGGGCCGGGGAGCTGTTTTTT.